The next 17 T cell receptor beta chains were all read from a single sample in a study of blood T cell repertoires in COVID-19. The table came from immunoSEQ multiplex PCR; TCRdb's copy has only in-frame clones and leaves some out. The repertoire includes 65,000 to 85,000 clones, around 80% of them detected once, and more than 15% sits in the top ten. Specimen: peripheral blood. The receptors shown here come from a woman aged 55-70 years with acute or convalescent COVID-19.

The V call is TRBV4-2, the J call TRBJ2-1, with D possibly being TRBD2 (5 bases). The CDR3 spans 12 residues. Germline CDR1 reads LGHNA; CDR2 reads YNFKEQ. V gave up 4 bases and J gave up 10 bases, with 11 bases separating them. This CDR3 is CASSLLTREQFF. CDR3 nucleotides: TGTGCCAGCAGCCTCCTAACTAGGGAGCAGTTCTTC.

The chain recombines TRBV5-1 with TRBJ2-2; the D gene is possibly TRBD2 (6 bases). There are 15 residues in the CDR3. V gave up 1 base and J gave up 3 bases, with 10 bases separating them. Germline CDR1 and CDR2: SGHRS and YFSETQ. The CDR3 spells CASSLTGTDTGELFF. DNA for the CDR3: TGCGCCAGCAGCTTGACCGGGACTGACACCGGGGAGCTGTTTTTT.

Note on this clone: The junction does not match germline at one end; this may be a read error. This rearrangement joins TRBV5-6 to TRBJ1-1, with 8 bases lining up with TRBD1. There are 15 residues in the CDR3. Germline CDR1 and CDR2: SGHDT and YYEEEE. CDR3 region: CASNLVGQGNTEAFF. CDR3 DNA: TGTGCCAGCAACTTGGTCGGACAGGGCAACACTGAAGCTTTCTTT.

The chain employs TRBV3-1 (or the pseudogene TRBV3-2) and TRBJ1-1; 9 positions agree with TRBD1. The trim removed 1 base at V and 6 bases at J, leaving 6 bases unmatched. The germline CDR1 and CDR2 sequences are LGHDT and YNNKEL (reference sequence). The CDR3 length is 15 residues. This CDR3 is CASSQGGGQGPEAFF. For the CDR3, the DNA is TGTGCCAGCAGCCAAGGGGGGGGACAGGGCCCTGAAGCTTTCTTT.

The DNA of the CDR3 is TGTGCCAGCAGTTACACGGACAGGAACACTGAAGCTTTCTTT. Translated, it gives CASSYTDRNTEAFF. This rearrangement joins TRBV6-5 to TRBJ1-1; a possible D gene is TRBD1 (6 bases). The CDR3 consists of 14 residues. Germline V gene data show CDR1 as MNHEY and CDR2 as SVGAGI. The V gene lost 2 bases and the J gene lost 1 base, with 8 bases spanning the gap.

The chain recombines TRBV7-8 with TRBJ1-5; TRBD1 matches 7 bases. V was pared by 5 bases and J by 0 bases, with 4 bases of the junction left unmatched. Germline V CDR1 and CDR2: SGHVS, FQNEAQ. The CDR3 consists of 15 residues. Here the CDR3 reads CASSVGTASNQPQHF. The CDR3 DNA reads as TGTGCCAGCAGCGTAGGGACAGCTAGCAATCAGCCCCAGCATTTT.

The V call is TRBV19, the J call TRBJ2-2; a possible D gene is TRBD1 (6 bases). CDR3 length equals 15 residues. CDR1 and CDR2 (germline): LNHDA, SQIVND (reference sequence). Trimming removed 4 bases at V and 4 bases at J, with 13 bases between. The CDR3 nucleotides read TGTGCCAGTAGTACCGGGACATGGAGCACCGGGGAGCTGTTTTTT. Encoded protein: CASSTGTWSTGELFF.

CDR3: CATSESSSGGADTQYF. The CDR3 nucleotides are TGTGCCACCAGTGAGTCCTCTAGCGGGGGGGCAGATACGCAGTATTTT. This chain joins TRBV24-1 and TRBJ2-3, with 12 bases matching TRBD2. Germline trimming cut 4 bases from V and 4 bases from J; bases unmatched to any gene: 5. This CDR3 has 16 amino acids. The germline V gene has CDR1 KGHDR and CDR2 SFDVKD.

The gene calls are TRBV2 and TRBJ2-5; D not resolved. V lost 2 bases and J 4 bases, leaving 11 bases between the germline ends. Germline loops: CDR1 SNHLY, CDR2 FYNNEI. This CDR3 comprises 14 residues. CDR3 sequence: CASSELALGETQYF. In DNA form, the CDR3 reads TGTGCCAGCAGTGAATTGGCCCTAGGAGAGACCCAGTACTTC.

V and J are TRBV9 and TRBJ2-5; a weak D match, TRBD1 (5 bases). The V end lost 4 bases, the J end lost 4 bases, and 17 bases lay between the germline ends. Germline loops: CDR1 SGDLS, CDR2 YYNGEE. CDR3 length: 15 residues. CDR3 DNA: TGTGCCAGCAGCTCTACCGTTAGGGGCGCAGAGACCCAGTACTTC. The encoded protein is CASSSTVRGAETQYF.

CDR3 coding DNA: TGTGCCAGCAGTTGGAGTACTTCTGGAAACACCATATATTTT. The encoded protein is CASSWSTSGNTIYF. This chain uses TRBV6-2 or TRBV6-3 with TRBJ1-3, with D hard to call. V was pared by 4 bases and J by 1 base, with 8 bases between. The CDR3 has 14 residues. Germline V gene sequence: CDR1 MNHEY, CDR2 SVGEGT.

This chain joins TRBV6-5 and TRBJ1-1, with 7 positions matching TRBD1. Germline V gene sequence: CDR1 MNHEY, CDR2 SVGAGI. The CDR3 sequence is 13 residues long. Losses at the gene ends were 7 bases for V and 5 bases for J; bases not matched to a gene: 7. The CDR3 nucleotides are TGTGCCAGCACCAAGACAGGGTTTACTGAAGCTTTCTTT. Its translation: CASTKTGFTEAFF.

The rearrangement joins TRBV24-1 to TRBJ2-5; 15 bases align to TRBD2. The CDR3 runs 17 residues. Germline trimming cut 6 bases from V and 2 bases from J; bases unmatched to any gene: 6. Germline V gives CDR1 KGHDR, CDR2 SFDVKD. CDR3 in amino acids: CATSPGTSGGHQETQYF. In DNA, the CDR3 is TGTGCCACCAGTCCGGGGACTAGCGGGGGGCATCAAGAGACCCAGTACTTC.

This clone was counted between two and nine times. The chain couples TRBV7-2 to TRBJ2-3; D ambiguous. CDR3 length: 15 residues. Trimming left V 1 base short and J 8 bases short, with 16 bases between. Germline V gives CDR1 SGHTA, CDR2 FQGNSA. The CDR3 DNA follows: TGTGCCAGCAGCTTAGGGGCACCTAATCTGGGTACGCAGTATTTT. Protein sequence: CASSLGAPNLGTQYF.

This clone was recorded at least ten times. The chain joins TRBV5-6 to TRBJ1-5; 7 bases are a match to TRBD1. CDR3 length equals 16 residues. Per germline, CDR1 SGHDT and CDR2 YYEEEE. The V segment lost 4 bases and the J segment 4 bases; nucleotides outside the gene matches: 11. The CDR3 DNA reads as TGTGCCAGCAGCCAGGGTCCAGGGGGAGCTAATCAGCCCCAGCATTTT. Translation: CASSQGPGGANQPQHF.

V usage is TRBV5-1 and J usage is TRBJ1-1; TRBD1 aligns across 7 bases. Unmatched junction bases numbered 8, after V lost 4 bases and J lost 2 bases. The CDR3 totals 15 residues. Germline V CDR1 and CDR2: SGHRS, YFSETQ. As DNA, the CDR3 is TGCGCCAGCAGCCTTTCCGGGACAGTAAACACTGAAGCTTTCTTT. This translates into CASSLSGTVNTEAFF.

By proportion, this clone is medium-sized. The chain joins TRBV10-1 to TRBJ2-7; 7 bases align to TRBD1. CDR1 WNHNN and CDR2 SYGVQD come from the germline V gene (reference sequence). V trimming: 4 bases; J trimming: 3 bases; junction bases outside the gene matches: 3. The CDR3 totals 13 residues. The CDR3 coding sequence is TGCGCCAGCAGTGGCCCAGGGGGCTACGAGCAGTACTTC. It codes for CASSGPGGYEQYF.